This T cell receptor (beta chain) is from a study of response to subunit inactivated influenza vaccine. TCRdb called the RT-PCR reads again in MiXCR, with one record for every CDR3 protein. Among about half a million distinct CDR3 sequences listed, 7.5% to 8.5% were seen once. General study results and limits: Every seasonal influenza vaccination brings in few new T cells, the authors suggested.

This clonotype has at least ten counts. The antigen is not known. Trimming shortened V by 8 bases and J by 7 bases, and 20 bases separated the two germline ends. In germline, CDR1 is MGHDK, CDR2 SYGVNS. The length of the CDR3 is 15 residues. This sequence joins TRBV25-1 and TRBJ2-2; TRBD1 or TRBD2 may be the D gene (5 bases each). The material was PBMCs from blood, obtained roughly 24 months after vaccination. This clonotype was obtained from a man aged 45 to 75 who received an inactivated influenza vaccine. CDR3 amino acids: CASQTWDAMSGELFF. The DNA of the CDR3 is TGTGCCAGCCAAACCTGGGACGCGATGAGCGGGGAGCTGTTTTTT.